This T cell receptor (beta chain) was observed in a study of early T cells in non-severe SARS-CoV-2 infection. Using its own MiXCR run on the 5' RACE reads, TCRdb lists one record per CDR3 protein. Here the sample spans over 45,000 distinct CDR3 sequences, more than 6.5% being singletons. This clonotype appeared many times. Specimen: whole blood, collected at baseline. The source of this sequence is an adult who was a healthcare worker with PCR-confirmed SARS-CoV-2 infection or an uninfected control (not recorded which).

The CDR3 protein is CASRTRQGTEAFF. The CDR3 DNA follows: TGTGCCAGCAGGACGCGACAGGGGACTGAAGCTTTCTTT. The chain links TRBV7-2 to TRBJ1-1; TRBD1 agrees at 8 bases. After removal of 6 bases from V and 5 bases from J, the junction contained 5 bases not matched to a gene. Germline values: CDR1 SGHTA, CDR2 FQGNSA. This CDR3 region has 13 residues.